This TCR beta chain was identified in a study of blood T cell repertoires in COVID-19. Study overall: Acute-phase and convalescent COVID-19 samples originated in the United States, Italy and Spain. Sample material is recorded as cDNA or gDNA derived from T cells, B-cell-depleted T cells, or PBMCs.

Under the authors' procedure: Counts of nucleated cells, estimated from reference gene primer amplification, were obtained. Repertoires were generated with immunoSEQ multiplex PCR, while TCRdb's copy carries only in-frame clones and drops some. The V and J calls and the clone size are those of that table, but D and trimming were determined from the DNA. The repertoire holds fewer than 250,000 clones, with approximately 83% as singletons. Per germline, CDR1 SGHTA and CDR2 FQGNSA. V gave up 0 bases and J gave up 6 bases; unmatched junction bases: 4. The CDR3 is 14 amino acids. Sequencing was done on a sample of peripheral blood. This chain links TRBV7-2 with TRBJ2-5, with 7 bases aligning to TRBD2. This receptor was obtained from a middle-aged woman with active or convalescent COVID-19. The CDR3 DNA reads TGTGCCAGCAGCTTAGCGGGAGGGTTCAAGACCCAGTACTTC. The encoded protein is CASSLAGGFKTQYF.